This T cell receptor (beta chain) originates from a study of shared clonotypes between healthy human individuals. Of note for this clone: The target antigen is unknown.

The assay was immunoSEQ multiplex PCR, and TCRdb's table has in-frame clones only and misses some. This sample has about 2.3 million clones, with approximately 93% found just once. Study-wide findings and caveats: Richness estimates generally favored naive over memory subsets. Generation probability values for non-shared clonotypes were lower than those for clonotypes shared by all four donors.

The donor population consisted of healthy HIV-negative adults with no recent acute infections or vaccinations. The TCR was taken from a man younger than 35 in good health. Some clones in this sample may be carry-over from other donors' samples. The sequenced sample was naive CD4+ T cells from PBMCs. Subset reported: CD45RA+ positively selected.

The CDR3 region has the DNA TGCGCCAGCAGCCAAGTGGTGGTTATCTACGAGCAGTACTTC. It codes for CASSQVVVIYEQYF. This rearrangement joins TRBV4-1 to TRBJ2-7; no reliable D call. The germline CDR1 and CDR2 sequences are MGHRA and YSYEKL. The V end was cut by 1 base, the J end by 3 bases, with 10 bases between. The CDR3 spans 14 residues.